Listed below are T cell receptor beta chains from one sample, sequenced in a study of cytomegalovirus exposure and HLA in healthy donors. Assay used: immunoSEQ multiplex PCR; TCRdb lists only in-frame clones, some missing. The sample consists of approximately 170,000 clones, over 75% of them appearing once. The sample consisted of PBMCs. These receptors came from a female donor in good health and CMV-seronegative. The CDR3 runs from the conserved cysteine through the conserved F or W. A D gene is named only where the DNA matches it firmly. The size field is filled for only some rows; it gives once, few, many or a size class.

>.|TRBV7-3|TRBD1|TRBJ2-2
CASRTGGANTGELFF
TGTGCCAGCAGAACAGGGGGCGCGAACACCGGGGAGCTGTTTTTT
>.|TRBV5-1|.|TRBJ1-1
CASRRGPDTEAFF
TGCGCCAGCCGGCGGGGGCCGGACACTGAAGCTTTCTTT
>.|TRBV10-3|.|TRBJ2-3
CAISELATAVDTQYF
TGTGCCATCAGTGAACTAGCCACCGCAGTGGATACGCAGTATTTT
>few|TRBV30|TRBD1|TRBJ2-1
CASRQGGYYNEQFF
TGTGCCTCAAGACAGGGGGGGTACTACAATGAGCAGTTCTTC
>.|TRBV11-2|.|TRBJ1-2
CASSLDFSGGRGYTF
TGTGCCAGCAGCTTAGATTTTTCAGGTGGAAGGGGCTACACCTTC
>once|TRBV7-9|.|TRBJ1-1
CSSSPDSFEAFF
TGTTCCAGCAGCCCCGACAGCTTCGAAGCTTTCTTT
>.|TRBV14|.|TRBJ1-6
CASSRPGLPLHF
TGTGCCAGCAGCCGGCCGGGGTTACCCCTCCACTTT
>.|TRBV14|TRBD1|TRBJ1-4
CASSLAGTGGEKLFF
TGTGCCAGCAGCCTGGCCGGGACAGGGGGAGAAAAACTGTTTTTT
>.|TRBV27|.|TRBJ1-2
CASSLTETGPLGGYTF
TGTGCCAGCAGTTTGACCGAGACAGGCCCTCTGGGCGGCTACACCTTC
>once|TRBV5-1|TRBD2|TRBJ2-3
CASSPRTSGGIDTQYF
TGCGCCAGCAGCCCGAGGACTAGCGGGGGAATAGATACGCAGTATTTT
>few|TRBV6-5|.|TRBJ1-1
CASKEGVNTEAFF
TGTGCCAGCAAGGAAGGGGTGAACACTGAAGCTTTCTTT
>.|TRBV11-2|.|TRBJ2-7
CASSFGSSYEQYF
TGTGCCAGCAGCTTCGGGAGCTCCTACGAGCAGTACTTC
>.|TRBV7-9|.|TRBJ1-2
CASSLVTEAGYTF
TGTGCCAGCAGCTTAGTTACGGAGGCGGGCTACACCTTC
>.|TRBV5-1|TRBD1|TRBJ2-2
CASTQGQLTGELFF
TGCGCCAGTACCCAGGGACAGCTCACCGGGGAGCTGTTTTTT
>.|TRBV5-1|TRBD2|TRBJ2-2
CASSLGAGVSTGELFF
TGCGCCAGCAGCTTGGGGGCGGGAGTCAGCACCGGGGAGCTGTTTTTT
>.|TRBV27|.|TRBJ1-5
CASSLSGARNQPQHF
TGTGCCAGCAGTTTATCGGGGGCCCGTAATCAGCCCCAGCATTTT
>.|TRBV5-6|.|TRBJ1-2
CASSLGLGGPGYTF
TGTGCCAGCAGCTTGGGGCTTGGCGGCCCAGGCTACACCTTC
>.|TRBV2|.|TRBJ1-2
CASSVAGDGYTF
TGTGCCAGCAGTGTGGCAGGGGATGGCTACACCTTC
>.|TRBV7-3|TRBD1|TRBJ2-3
CASSHRDRGRRGTDTQYF
TGTGCCAGCAGCCACCGGGACAGGGGGCGCCGGGGAACAGATACGCAGTATTTT
>.|TRBV29-1|.|TRBJ1-5
CSVAAGSGQPQHF
TGCAGCGTCGCGGCAGGGTCGGGCCAGCCCCAGCATTTT
>.|TRBV19|TRBD1|TRBJ2-1
CASSIWDSSYNEQFF
TGTGCCAGTAGTATCTGGGACAGCAGCTACAATGAGCAGTTCTTC
>.|TRBV7-3|TRBD1|TRBJ1-2
CASSLTGVANYGYTF
TGTGCCAGCAGCTTGACAGGGGTAGCTAACTATGGCTACACCTTC
>.|TRBV2|TRBD1|TRBJ1-4
CASSREDRVGKLFF
TGTGCCAGCAGTCGGGAGGACAGGGTGGGAAAACTGTTTTTT
>.|TRBV19|.|TRBJ1-1
CASSIEGHKNTEAFF
TGTGCCAGTAGTATAGAGGGACATAAGAACACTGAAGCTTTCTTT
>once|TRBV4-3|.|TRBJ1-2
CASSQFHGQLYGYTF
TGCGCCAGCAGCCAGTTCCACGGACAGCTCTATGGCTACACCTTC
>.|TRBV6-6|.|TRBJ1-6
CASSTGRINSPLHF
TGTGCCAGCAGTACAGGGAGAATTAATTCACCCCTCCACTTT
>.|TRBV13|TRBD2|TRBJ2-1
CASSPGRGIARSYNEQFF
TGTGCCAGCAGCCCCGGGCGGGGGATCGCTAGGTCCTACAATGAGCAGTTCTTC
>.|TRBV19|.|TRBJ2-7
CASRPRGFDEQYF
TGTGCCAGTAGACCCCGGGGTTTCGACGAGCAGTACTTC
>.|TRBV7-9|.|TRBJ2-2
CASSSTVNTGELFF
TGTGCCAGCAGCTCAACAGTGAACACCGGGGAGCTGTTTTTT
>.|TRBV29-1|.|TRBJ1-2
CSSSLALDIRDGYTF
TGCAGCTCTTCCCTGGCCCTCGATATCCGGGATGGCTACACCTTC
>.|TRBV19|TRBD1|TRBJ2-4
CASYGQGLAKNIQYF
TGTGCCAGTTACGGACAGGGCCTAGCCAAAAACATTCAGTACTTC
>.|TRBV2|TRBD1|TRBJ1-4
CASSVTRGNEKLFF
TGTGCCAGCAGTGTAACCAGGGGGAACGAAAAACTGTTTTTT
>.|TRBV7-2|.|TRBJ2-1
CASSSGLYYNEQFF
TGTGCCAGCAGCTCCGGACTCTACTACAATGAGCAGTTCTTC
>few|TRBV7-8|.|TRBJ1-4
CASSLGLFELFF
TGTGCCAGCAGCTTAGGACTCTTTGAACTGTTTTTT
>once|TRBV12-5|.|TRBJ2-3
CASGPRVDTQYF
TGTGCTAGTGGTCCCCGGGTAGATACGCAGTATTTT
>.|TRBV28|TRBD2|TRBJ2-3
CASSLSASGKDTQYF
TGTGCCAGCAGTTTATCGGCTAGCGGGAAGGATACGCAGTATTTT